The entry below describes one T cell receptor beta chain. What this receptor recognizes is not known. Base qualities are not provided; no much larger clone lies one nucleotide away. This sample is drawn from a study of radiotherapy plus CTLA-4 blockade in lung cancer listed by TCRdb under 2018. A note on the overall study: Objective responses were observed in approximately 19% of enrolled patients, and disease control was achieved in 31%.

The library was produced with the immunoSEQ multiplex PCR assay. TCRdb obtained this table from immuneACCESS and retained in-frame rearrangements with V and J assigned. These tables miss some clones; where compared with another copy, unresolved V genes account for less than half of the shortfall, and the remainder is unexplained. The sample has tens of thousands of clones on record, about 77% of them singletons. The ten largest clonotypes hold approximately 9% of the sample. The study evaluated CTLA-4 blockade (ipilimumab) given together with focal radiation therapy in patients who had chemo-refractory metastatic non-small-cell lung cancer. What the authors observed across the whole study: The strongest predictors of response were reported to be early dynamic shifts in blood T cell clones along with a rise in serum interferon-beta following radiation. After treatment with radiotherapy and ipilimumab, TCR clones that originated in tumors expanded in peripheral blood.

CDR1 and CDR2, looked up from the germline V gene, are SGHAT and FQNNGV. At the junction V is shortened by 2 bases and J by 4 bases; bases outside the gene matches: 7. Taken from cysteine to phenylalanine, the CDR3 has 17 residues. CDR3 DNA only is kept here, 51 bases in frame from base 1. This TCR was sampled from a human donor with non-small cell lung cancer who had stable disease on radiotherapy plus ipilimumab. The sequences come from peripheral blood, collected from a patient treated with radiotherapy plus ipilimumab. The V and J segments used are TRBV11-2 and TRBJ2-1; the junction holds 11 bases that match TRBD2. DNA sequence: TGTGCCAGCAGCTTAAGGCTCGGGACTAGCGGTTACAATGAGCAGTTCTTC. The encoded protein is CASSLRLGTSGYNEQFF.